This T cell receptor (beta chain) is drawn from a study of PD-L1 blockade in urothelial cancer. Study background: From 0 to 3 prior chemotherapy regimens had been given to the patients.

CDR3 length equals 17 residues. Germline V lookup: CDR1 GTSNPN, CDR2 SVGIG (reference sequence). The V end lost 3 bases, the J end lost 7 bases, and 26 bases lay between the germline ends. Documented time point: peripheral blood 6 weeks after treatment start. Clones were sequenced by immunoSEQ multiplex PCR, and TCRdb holds only the in-frame ones, with some missing. The profile shows 100,000 to 150,000 clones, 86% of them singletons. The clonotype comes from a man aged 45-65 years with urothelial cancer. The chain recombines TRBV30 with TRBJ2-3, with D maybe TRBD2 (7 bases). The sequences come from PBMCs, collected around atezolizumab (anti-PD-L1) treatment. The DNA of the CDR3 is TGTGCCTGGAGATATTACGGGGGGCAGGTCGGGGCTAATACGCAGTATTTT. This gives the protein CAWRYYGGQVGANTQYF. The whole variable domain, filled in from reference TRBV30 and TRBJ2-3, reads SQTIHQWPATLVQPVGSPLSLECTVEGTSNPNLYWYRQAAGRGLQLLFYSVGIGQISSEVPQNLSASRPQDRQFILSSKKLLLSDSGFYLCAWRYYGGQVGANTQYFGPGTRLTVL.